This T cell receptor (beta chain) was retrieved from a study of shared clonotypes between healthy human individuals. Whole-study findings and limits: It was expected that sequencing depth would affect clonotype sharing among donors. Memory subsets had estimated richness that was generally smaller than that of naive subsets. Non-shared clonotypes had lower generation probabilities than those shared by all four donors.

On this clone: Its antigen is unidentified.

Generated by immunoSEQ multiplex PCR, the TCRdb table keeps only in-frame clones and is missing some. The data contain 2.5 million or so clones, about 92% of them seen just once; the ten biggest clones take up around 0.14%. Those who donated, Caucasian adults without exception, all lived in Nashville, Tennessee. Germline V gives CDR1 SGHRS, CDR2 YFSETQ. The V end was cut by 5 bases, the J end by 5 bases, with 9 bases between. This CDR3 comprises 12 residues. V is TRBV5-1 and J is TRBJ2-3; D ambiguous. The sequence was obtained from a man aged 18 to 30 in good health. Sequenced sample: naive CD4+ T cells sorted from blood. As for subset: CD45RA+ positively selected. For the CDR3, the DNA is TGCGCCAGCAGAGAGCATGTAGATACGCAGTATTTT. It is translated as CASREHVDTQYF.